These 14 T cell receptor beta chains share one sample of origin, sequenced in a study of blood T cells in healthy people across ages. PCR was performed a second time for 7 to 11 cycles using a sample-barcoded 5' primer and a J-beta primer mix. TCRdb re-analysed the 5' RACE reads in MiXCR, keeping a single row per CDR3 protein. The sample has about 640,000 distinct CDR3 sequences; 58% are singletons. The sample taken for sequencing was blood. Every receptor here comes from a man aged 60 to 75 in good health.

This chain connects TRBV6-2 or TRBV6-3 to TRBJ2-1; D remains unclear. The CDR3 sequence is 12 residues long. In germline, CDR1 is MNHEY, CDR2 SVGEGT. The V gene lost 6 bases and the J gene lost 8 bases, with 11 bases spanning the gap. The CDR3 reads CASSAHWDEQFF. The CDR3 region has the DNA TGTGCCAGCAGCGCCCATTGGGATGAGCAGTTCTTC.

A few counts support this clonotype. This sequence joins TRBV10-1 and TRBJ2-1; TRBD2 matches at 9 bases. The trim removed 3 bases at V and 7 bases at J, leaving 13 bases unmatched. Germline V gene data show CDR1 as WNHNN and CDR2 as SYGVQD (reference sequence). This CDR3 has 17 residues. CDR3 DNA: TGCGCCAGCAGTGATATTGGGCTAGCGGGGAACAAGAATGAGCAGTTCTTC. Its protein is CASSDIGLAGNKNEQFF.

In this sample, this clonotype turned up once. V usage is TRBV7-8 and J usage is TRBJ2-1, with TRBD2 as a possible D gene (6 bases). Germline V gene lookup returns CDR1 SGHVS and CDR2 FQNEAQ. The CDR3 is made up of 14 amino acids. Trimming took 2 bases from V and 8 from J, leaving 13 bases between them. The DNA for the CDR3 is TGTGCCAGCAGCTTATTCGGGGGAGGCCATGAGCAGTTCTTC. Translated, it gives CASSLFGGGHEQFF. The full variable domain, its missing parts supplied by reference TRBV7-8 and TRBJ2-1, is GAGVSQSPRYKVAKRGQDVALRCDPISGHVSLFWYQQALGQGPEFLTYFQNEAQLDKSGLPSDRFFAERPEGSVSTLKIQRTQQEDSAVYLCASSLFGGGHEQFFGPGTRLTVL.

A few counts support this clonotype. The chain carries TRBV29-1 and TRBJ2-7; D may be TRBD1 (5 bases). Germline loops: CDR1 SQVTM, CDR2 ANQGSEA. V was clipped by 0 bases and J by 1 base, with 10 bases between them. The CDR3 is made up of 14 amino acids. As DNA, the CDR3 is TGCAGCGTTGAAGAGGGCGGACAATCCTACGAGCAGTACTTC. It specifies CSVEEGGQSYEQYF.

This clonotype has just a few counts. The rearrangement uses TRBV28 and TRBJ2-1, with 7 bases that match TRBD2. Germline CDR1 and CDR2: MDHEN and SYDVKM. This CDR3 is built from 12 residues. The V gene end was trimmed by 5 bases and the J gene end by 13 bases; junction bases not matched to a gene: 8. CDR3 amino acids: CASSTPSGAQFF. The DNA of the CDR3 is TGTGCCAGCAGTACCCCGAGCGGGGCACAGTTCTTC. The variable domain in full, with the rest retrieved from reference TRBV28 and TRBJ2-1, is DVKVTQSSRYLVKRTGEKVFLECVQDMDHENMFWYRQDPGLGLRLIYFSYDVKMKEKGDIPEGYSVSREKKERFSLILESASTNQTSMYLCASSTPSGAQFFGPGTRLTVL.

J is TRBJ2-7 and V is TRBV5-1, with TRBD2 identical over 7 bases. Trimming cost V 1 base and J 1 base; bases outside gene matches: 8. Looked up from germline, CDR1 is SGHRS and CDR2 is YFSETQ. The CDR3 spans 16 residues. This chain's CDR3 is CASSLLERGNSYEQYF. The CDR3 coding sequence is TGCGCCAGCAGCTTGCTGGAGCGGGGAAATTCCTACGAGCAGTACTTC. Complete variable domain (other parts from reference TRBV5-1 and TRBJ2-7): KAGVTQTPRYLIKTRGQQVTLSCSPISGHRSVSWYQQTPGQGLQFLFEYFSETQRNKGNFPGRFSGRQFSNSRSEMNVSTLELGDSALYLCASSLLERGNSYEQYFGPGTRLTVT.

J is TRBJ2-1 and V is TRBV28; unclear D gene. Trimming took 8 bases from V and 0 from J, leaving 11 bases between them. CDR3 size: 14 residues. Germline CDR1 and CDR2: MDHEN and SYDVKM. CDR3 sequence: CASRAQGSYNEQFF. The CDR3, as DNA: TGTGCCAGCCGTGCTCAAGGCTCCTACAATGAGCAGTTCTTC.

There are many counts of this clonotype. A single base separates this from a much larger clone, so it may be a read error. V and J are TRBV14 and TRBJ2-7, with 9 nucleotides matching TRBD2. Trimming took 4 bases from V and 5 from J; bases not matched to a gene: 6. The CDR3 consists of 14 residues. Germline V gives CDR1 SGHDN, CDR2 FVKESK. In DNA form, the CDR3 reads TGTGCCAGCAGCCCACGCGGGGGGGATCACGAGCAGTACTTC. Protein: CASSPRGGDHEQYF.

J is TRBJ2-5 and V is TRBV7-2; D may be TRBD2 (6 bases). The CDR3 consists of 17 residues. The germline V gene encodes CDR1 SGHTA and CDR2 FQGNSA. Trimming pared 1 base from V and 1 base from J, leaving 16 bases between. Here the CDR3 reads CASSLVGTRGVQETQYF. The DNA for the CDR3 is TGTGCCAGCAGCTTAGTGGGGACCCGCGGGGTCCAAGAGACCCAGTACTTC.

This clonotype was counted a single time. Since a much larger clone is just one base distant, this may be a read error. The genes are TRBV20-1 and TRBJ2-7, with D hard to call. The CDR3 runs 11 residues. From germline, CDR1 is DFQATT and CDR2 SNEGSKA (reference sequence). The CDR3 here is CIALRDNEQYF. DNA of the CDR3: TGCATTGCTCTTCGAGACAATGAGCAGTACTTC.

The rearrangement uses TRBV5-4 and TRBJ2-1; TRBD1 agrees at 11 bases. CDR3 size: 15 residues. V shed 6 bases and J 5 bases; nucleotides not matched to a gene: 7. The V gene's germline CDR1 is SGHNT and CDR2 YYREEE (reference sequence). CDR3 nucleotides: TGTGCCAGCAACTCCAGGGACAGGGGGAACAATGAGCAGTTCTTC. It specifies CASNSRDRGNNEQFF.

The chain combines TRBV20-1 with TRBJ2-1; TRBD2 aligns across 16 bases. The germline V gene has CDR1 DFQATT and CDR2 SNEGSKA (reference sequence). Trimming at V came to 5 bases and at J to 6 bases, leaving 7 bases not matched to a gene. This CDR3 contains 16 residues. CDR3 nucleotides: TGCAGTGCTTTACCGGGACTAGCGGGGGGGCGCAATGAGCAGTTCTTC. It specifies CSALPGLAGGRNEQFF.

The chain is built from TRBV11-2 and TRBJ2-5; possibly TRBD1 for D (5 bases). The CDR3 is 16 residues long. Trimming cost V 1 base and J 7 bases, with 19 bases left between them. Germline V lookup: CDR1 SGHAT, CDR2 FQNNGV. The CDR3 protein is CASSLAVGPRWGTQYF. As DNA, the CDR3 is TGTGCCAGCAGCTTAGCAGTGGGGCCAAGATGGGGGACCCAGTACTTC.

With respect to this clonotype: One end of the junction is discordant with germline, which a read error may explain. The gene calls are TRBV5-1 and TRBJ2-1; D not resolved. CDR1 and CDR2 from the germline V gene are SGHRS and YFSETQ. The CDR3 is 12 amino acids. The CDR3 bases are TGCGCCGGCACCGCCCTCTACAATGAGCAGTTGTTC. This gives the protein CAGTALYNEQLF. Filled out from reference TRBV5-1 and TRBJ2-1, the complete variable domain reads KAGVTQTPRYLIKTRGQQVTLSCSPISGHRSVSWYQQTPGQGLQFLFEYFSETQRNKGNFPGRFSGRQFSNSRSEMNVSTLELGDSALYLCAGTALYNEQLFGPGTRLTVL.